This T cell receptor (beta chain) was sequenced for a study of cytomegalovirus exposure and HLA in healthy donors. The study, taken as a whole, reports: CMV serostatus was the sole immune exposure data available. There were some V segments, including TRBV6-2 and TRBV6-3, excluded as indistinguishable.

PCR involved 60 Vbeta and 13 Jbeta primers. Using immunoSEQ multiplex PCR, the repertoire was profiled, and TCRdb retains in-frame clones only, with some absent. The sample lists about 130,000 clones, about 68% occurring once. About this clone itself: The antigen remains undetermined.

V dropped 3 bases and J dropped 2 bases, with 8 bases sitting between them. Germline V gives CDR1 MGHRA, CDR2 YSYEKL. This CDR3 has 13 residues. The source is a human donor in good health. The chain carries TRBV4-1 and TRBJ2-7; D perhaps matches TRBD2 (6 bases). The sequenced sample was PBMCs. The CDR3 DNA reads as TGCGCCAGCAGCCAGGGACTGGCCTACGAGCAGTACTTC. Protein: CASSQGLAYEQYF.